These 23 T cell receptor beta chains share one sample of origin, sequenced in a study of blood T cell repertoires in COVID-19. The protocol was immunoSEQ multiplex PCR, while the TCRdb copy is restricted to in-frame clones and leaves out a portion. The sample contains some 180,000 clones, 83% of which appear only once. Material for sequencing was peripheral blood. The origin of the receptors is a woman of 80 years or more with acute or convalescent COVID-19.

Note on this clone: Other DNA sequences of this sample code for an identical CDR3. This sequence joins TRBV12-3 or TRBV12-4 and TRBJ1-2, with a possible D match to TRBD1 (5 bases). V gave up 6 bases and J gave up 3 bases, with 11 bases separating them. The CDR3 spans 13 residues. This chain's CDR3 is CASSWGGDYGYTF. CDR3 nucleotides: TGTGCCAGCAGCTGGGGGGGGGACTATGGCTACACCTTC.

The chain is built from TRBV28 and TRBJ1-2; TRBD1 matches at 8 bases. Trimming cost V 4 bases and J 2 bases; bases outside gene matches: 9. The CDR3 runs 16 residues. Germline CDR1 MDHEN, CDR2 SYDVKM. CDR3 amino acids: CASSSGTGLMNYGYTF. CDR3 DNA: TGTGCCAGCAGTTCCGGGACAGGACTCATGAACTATGGCTACACCTTC.

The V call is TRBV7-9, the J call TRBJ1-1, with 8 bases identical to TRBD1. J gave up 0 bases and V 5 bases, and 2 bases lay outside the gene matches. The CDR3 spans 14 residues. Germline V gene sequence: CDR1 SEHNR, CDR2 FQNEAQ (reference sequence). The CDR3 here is CASSRDRLNTEAFF. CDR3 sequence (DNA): TGTGCCAGCAGCAGGGACAGGTTGAACACTGAAGCTTTCTTT.

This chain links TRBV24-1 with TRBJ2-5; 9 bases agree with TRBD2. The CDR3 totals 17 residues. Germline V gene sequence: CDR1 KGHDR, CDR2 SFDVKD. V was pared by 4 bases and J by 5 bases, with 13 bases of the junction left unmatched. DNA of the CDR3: TGTGCCACCAGTGACCCCGGGGGTAGCGGGAGTGGGGAGACCCAGTACTTC. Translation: CATSDPGGSGSGETQYF.

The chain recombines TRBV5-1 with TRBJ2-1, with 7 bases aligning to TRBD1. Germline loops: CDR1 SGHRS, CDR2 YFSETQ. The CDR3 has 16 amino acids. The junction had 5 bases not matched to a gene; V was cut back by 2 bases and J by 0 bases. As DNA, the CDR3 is TGCGCCAGCAGCTTCCCGGACAGGAGCTCCTACAATGAGCAGTTCTTC. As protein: CASSFPDRSSYNEQFF. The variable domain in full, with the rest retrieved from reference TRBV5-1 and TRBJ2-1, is KAGVTQTPRYLIKTRGQQVTLSCSPISGHRSVSWYQQTPGQGLQFLFEYFSETQRNKGNFPGRFSGRQFSNSRSEMNVSTLELGDSALYLCASSFPDRSSYNEQFFGPGTRLTVL.

CDR3 nucleotides: TGCAGCGTCATCTCGACAGGTGGCTCCTACGAGCAGTACTTC. Translated: CSVISTGGSYEQYF. This chain uses TRBV29-1 with TRBJ2-7, with TRBD1 as a possible D gene (6 bases). The germline V gene encodes CDR1 SQVTM and CDR2 ANQGSEA. The length of the CDR3 is 14 residues. Trimming removed 6 bases from V and 0 bases from J, with 15 bases in between.

The CDR3 is CASRNWEGVGYTF. The CDR3 bases are TGTGCCAGTAGAAATTGGGAAGGGGTCGGCTACACCTTC. The V gene is TRBV19, the J gene TRBJ1-2; tentatively, D is TRBD1 (5 bases). CDR1 and CDR2 from the germline V gene are LNHDA and SQIVND (reference sequence). The V end was cut by 6 bases, the J end by 8 bases, with 16 bases between. This CDR3 has 13 amino acids.

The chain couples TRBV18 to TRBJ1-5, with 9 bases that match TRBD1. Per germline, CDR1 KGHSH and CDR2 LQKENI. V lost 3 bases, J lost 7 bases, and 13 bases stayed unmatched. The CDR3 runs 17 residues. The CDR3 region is CASSPFGDRASKQPQHF. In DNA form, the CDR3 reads TGTGCCAGCTCACCGTTCGGGGACAGGGCGTCTAAGCAGCCCCAGCATTTT.

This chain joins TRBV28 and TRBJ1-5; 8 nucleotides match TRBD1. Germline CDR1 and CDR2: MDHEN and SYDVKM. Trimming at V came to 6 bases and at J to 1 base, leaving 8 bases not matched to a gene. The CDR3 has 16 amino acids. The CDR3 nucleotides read TGTGCCAGCAGAGATACAGGGGGATGGAGCAATCAGCCCCAGCATTTT. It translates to CASRDTGGWSNQPQHF. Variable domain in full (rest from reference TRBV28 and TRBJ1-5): DVKVTQSSRYLVKRTGEKVFLECVQDMDHENMFWYRQDPGLGLRLIYFSYDVKMKEKGDIPEGYSVSREKKERFSLILESASTNQTSMYLCASRDTGGWSNQPQHFGDGTRLSIL.

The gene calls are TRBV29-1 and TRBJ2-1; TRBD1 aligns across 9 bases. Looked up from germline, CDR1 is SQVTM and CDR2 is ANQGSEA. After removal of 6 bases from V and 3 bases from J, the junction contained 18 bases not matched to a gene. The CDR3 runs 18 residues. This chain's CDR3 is CSVAGTGLALDLYNEQFF. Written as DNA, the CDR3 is TGCAGCGTGGCCGGGACAGGGCTGGCCCTAGACCTCTACAATGAGCAGTTCTTC.

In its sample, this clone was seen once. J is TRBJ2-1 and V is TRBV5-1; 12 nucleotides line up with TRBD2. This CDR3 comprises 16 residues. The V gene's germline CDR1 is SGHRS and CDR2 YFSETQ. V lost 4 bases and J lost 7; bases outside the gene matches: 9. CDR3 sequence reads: CASSDLAGGPNNEQFF. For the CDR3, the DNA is TGCGCCAGCAGCGACCTAGCGGGGGGGCCGAATAATGAGCAGTTCTTC.

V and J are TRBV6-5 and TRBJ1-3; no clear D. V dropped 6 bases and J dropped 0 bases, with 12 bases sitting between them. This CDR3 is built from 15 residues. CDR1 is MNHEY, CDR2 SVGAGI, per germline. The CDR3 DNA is TGTGCCAGCAGGCTAACAGCCCGCTCTGGAAACACCATATATTTT. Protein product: CASRLTARSGNTIYF.

CDR3 coding DNA: TGCGCCAGCAGCCAAGATCCAGGGAATAGCAATCAGCCCCAGCATTTT. This sequence encodes CASSQDPGNSNQPQHF. J is TRBJ1-5 and V is TRBV4-1, with a tentative D call TRBD1 (5 bases). Germline V lookup: CDR1 MGHRA, CDR2 YSYEKL. With 0 bases removed from V and 0 bases from J, the gap between germline ends came to 9 bases. The CDR3 has 16 residues.

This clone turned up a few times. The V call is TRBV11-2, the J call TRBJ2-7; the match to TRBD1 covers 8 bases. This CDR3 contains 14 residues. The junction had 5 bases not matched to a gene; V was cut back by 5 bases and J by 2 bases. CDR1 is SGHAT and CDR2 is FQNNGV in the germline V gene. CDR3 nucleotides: TGTGCCAGCAGCGCCCGGACAGGGCCCTACGAGCAGTACTTC. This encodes CASSARTGPYEQYF.

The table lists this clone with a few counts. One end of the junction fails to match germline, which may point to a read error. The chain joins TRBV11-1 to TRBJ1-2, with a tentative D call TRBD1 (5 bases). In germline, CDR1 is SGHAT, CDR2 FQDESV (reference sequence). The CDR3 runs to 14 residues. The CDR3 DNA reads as TGTGCCAGCAGCTTAGGTCGCGACTTGGGACTTTACAGCTTC. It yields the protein CASSLGRDLGLYSF.

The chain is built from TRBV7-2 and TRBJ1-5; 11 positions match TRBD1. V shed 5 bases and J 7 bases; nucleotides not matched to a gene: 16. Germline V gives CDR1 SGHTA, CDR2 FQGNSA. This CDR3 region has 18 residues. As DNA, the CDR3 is TGTGCCAGCAGCACGGACAGGGGGCCCAAAATGACTCAACAGCCCCAGCATTTT. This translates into CASSTDRGPKMTQQPQHF. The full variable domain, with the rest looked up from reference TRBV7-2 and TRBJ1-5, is GAGVSQSPSNKVTEKGKDVELRCDPISGHTALYWYRQSLGQGLEFLIYFQGNSAPDKSGLPSDRFSAERTGGSVSTLTIQRTQQEDSAVYLCASSTDRGPKMTQQPQHFGDGTRLSIL.

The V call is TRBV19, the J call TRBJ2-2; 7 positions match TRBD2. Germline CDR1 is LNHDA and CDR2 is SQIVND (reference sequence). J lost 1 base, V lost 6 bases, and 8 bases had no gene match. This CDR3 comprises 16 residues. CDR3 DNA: TGTGCCAGTAGACCCTCGACTAGCTGGAACACCGGGGAGCTGTTTTTT. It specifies CASRPSTSWNTGELFF.

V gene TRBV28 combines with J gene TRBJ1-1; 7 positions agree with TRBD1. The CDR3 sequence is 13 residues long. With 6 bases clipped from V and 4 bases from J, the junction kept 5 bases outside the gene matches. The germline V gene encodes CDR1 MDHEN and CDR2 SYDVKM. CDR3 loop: CASSLTGVTEAFF. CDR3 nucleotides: TGTGCCAGCAGCCTTACAGGGGTCACTGAAGCTTTCTTT.

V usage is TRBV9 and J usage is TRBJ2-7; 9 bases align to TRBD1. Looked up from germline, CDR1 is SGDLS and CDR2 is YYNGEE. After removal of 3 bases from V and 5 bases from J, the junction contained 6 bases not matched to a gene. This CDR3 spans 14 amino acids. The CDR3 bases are TGTGCCAGCAGCGCGGGACAGGGTTTTAACGAGCAGTACTTC. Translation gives CASSAGQGFNEQYF.

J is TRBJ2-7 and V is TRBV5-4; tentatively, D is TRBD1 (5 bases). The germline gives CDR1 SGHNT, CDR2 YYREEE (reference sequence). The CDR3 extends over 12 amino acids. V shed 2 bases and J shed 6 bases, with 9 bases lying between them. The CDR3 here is CASSFGAGEQYF. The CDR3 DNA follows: TGTGCCAGCAGCTTTGGGGCAGGCGAGCAGTACTTC. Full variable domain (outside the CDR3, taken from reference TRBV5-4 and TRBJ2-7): ETGVTQSPTHLIKTRGQQVTLRCSSQSGHNTVSWYQQALGQGPQFIFQYYREEENGRGNFPPRFSGLQFPNYSSELNVNALELDDSALYLCASSFGAGEQYFGPGTRLTVT.

In DNA, the CDR3 is TGCGCCAGCAGCGACAGGTACGAGCAGTACTTC. Translated: CASSDRYEQYF. This rearrangement joins TRBV4-1 to TRBJ2-7, with D maybe TRBD1 (6 bases). Trimming pared 5 bases from V and 4 bases from J, leaving 6 bases between. The CDR3 loop spans 11 amino acids. CDR1 and CDR2 from the germline V gene are MGHRA and YSYEKL.

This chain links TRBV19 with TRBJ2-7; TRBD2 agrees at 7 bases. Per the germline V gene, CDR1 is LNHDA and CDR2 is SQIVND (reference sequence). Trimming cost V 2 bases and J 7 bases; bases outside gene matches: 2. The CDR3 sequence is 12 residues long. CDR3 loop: CASSISGGEQYF. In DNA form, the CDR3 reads TGTGCCAGTAGTATATCGGGAGGTGAGCAGTACTTC. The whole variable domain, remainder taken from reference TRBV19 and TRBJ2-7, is DGGITQSPKYLFRKEGQNVTLSCEQNLNHDAMYWYRQDPGQGLRLIYYSQIVNDFQKGDIAEGYSVSREKKESFPLTVTSAQKNPTAFYLCASSISGGEQYFGPGTRLTVT.

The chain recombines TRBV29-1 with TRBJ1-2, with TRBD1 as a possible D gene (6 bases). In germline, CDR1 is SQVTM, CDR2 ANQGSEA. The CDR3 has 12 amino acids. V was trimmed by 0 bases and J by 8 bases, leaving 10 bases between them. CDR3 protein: CSVEDAGAGYTF. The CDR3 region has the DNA TGCAGCGTTGAAGACGCGGGGGCGGGCTACACCTTC.